This entry lists 25 T cell receptor beta chains sequenced from one sample in a study of cytomegalovirus exposure and HLA in healthy donors. Both 60 Vbeta primers and 13 Jbeta primers went into the PCR. Assay: immunoSEQ multiplex PCR; the TCRdb copy retains only in-frame clones and omits some. The repertoire holds about 89,000 clones, with roughly 86% as singletons. The sequencing input was PBMCs. The source of these receptors is a man aged 25-45 years in good health and CMV-seropositive.

The CDR3 sequence is CASSRQRVSGNTIYF. Written as DNA, the CDR3 is TGTGCCAGCAGCCGACAGCGAGTCTCTGGAAACACCATATATTTT. This rearrangement joins TRBV7-2 to TRBJ1-3, with D possibly matching TRBD1 (5 bases). The CDR3 loop spans 15 amino acids. Trimming removed 5 bases at V and 0 bases at J, with 11 bases between. Germline lookup yields CDR1 SGHTA and CDR2 FQGNSA.

The chain links TRBV9 to TRBJ1-1; D unresolved. This CDR3 has 15 amino acids. Germline V gene data show CDR1 as SGDLS and CDR2 as YYNGEE. Trimming cost V 2 bases and J 4 bases, with 15 bases left between them. The CDR3: CASSVQGSGSTEAFF. In DNA form, the CDR3 reads TGTGCCAGCAGCGTTCAAGGGTCGGGGAGCACTGAAGCTTTCTTT.

This sequence joins TRBV6-1 and TRBJ2-3; D gene unclear. The CDR3 length is 14 residues. The germline V and J ends were trimmed by 4 bases and 1 base, with 9 bases remaining between them. Per the germline V gene, CDR1 is MNHNS and CDR2 is SASEGT. In DNA, the CDR3 is TGTGCCAGCAGTGTTTCTGGAGGCACAGATACGCAGTATTTT. Amino acids: CASSVSGGTDTQYF.

The V and J genes are TRBV5-6 and TRBJ1-2, with D tentatively TRBD1 (5 bases). Looked up from germline, CDR1 is SGHDT and CDR2 is YYEEEE. The CDR3 runs 12 residues. Trimming stripped 4 bases from V and 4 bases from J, with 8 bases between. CDR3 sequence reads: CASSAGGYGYTF. DNA for the CDR3: TGTGCCAGCAGCGCCGGGGGCTATGGCTACACCTTC.

The V and J genes are TRBV5-6 and TRBJ2-1, with 14 bases that match TRBD2. In germline, CDR1 is SGHDT, CDR2 YYEEEE. The J segment lost 7 bases and the V segment lost 0 bases, leaving 9 bases of the junction unmatched. The CDR3 totals 18 residues. The CDR3 spells CASSLGTSGRRMGNEQFF. CDR3 nucleotides: TGTGCCAGCAGCTTGGGGACTAGCGGGAGGAGGATGGGGAATGAGCAGTTCTTC.

V and J are TRBV6-4 and TRBJ2-3; D uncertain. This CDR3 has 14 amino acids. Trimming cost V 2 bases and J 2 bases, with 8 bases left between them. Germline lookup yields CDR1 MRHNA and CDR2 SNTAGT. CDR3 residues: CASSDGQDTDTQYF. The CDR3 DNA is TGTGCCAGCAGTGACGGCCAAGACACAGATACGCAGTATTTT.

This chain connects TRBV7-2 to TRBJ1-5, with TRBD1 identical over 7 bases. CDR1 is SGHTA and CDR2 is FQGNSA in the germline V gene. This CDR3 is built from 14 residues. V dropped 3 bases and J dropped 8; count of bases not matched to a gene: 7. The CDR3 protein is CASSFGQVLEPQHF. CDR3 bases: TGTGCCAGCAGCTTTGGACAGGTCCTGGAGCCCCAGCATTTT.

A single count supports this clone. The chain joins TRBV19 to TRBJ2-1; tentative D call: TRBD1 (5 bases). The CDR3 sequence is 16 residues long. CDR1 and CDR2 (germline): LNHDA, SQIVND (reference sequence). Deletions cut 6 bases from V and 8 bases from J, with 23 bases between. CDR3 DNA sequence: TGTGCCAGTAGCACCCCCGAAGCGTCTAGGGGCGATGAGCAGTTCTTC. Translated: CASSTPEASRGDEQFF.

This clone was detected only a few times. The chain has TRBV28 and TRBJ1-5, with 8 bases lining up with TRBD1. V shed 5 bases, J shed 7 bases, and the junction held 10 bases outside the gene matches. The CDR3 runs 15 residues. In germline, CDR1 is MDHEN, CDR2 SYDVKM. The CDR3 coding sequence is TGTGCCAGCAGTGGACTTACAGGGGGAAGGCAGCCCCAGCATTTT. It specifies CASSGLTGGRQPQHF.

Of note for this clone: The junction differs from germline at one of its ends, possibly a read error. Other DNA sequences in the sample encode the same CDR3. The gene calls are TRBV9 and TRBJ1-1, with D perhaps matching TRBD1 (6 bases). The CDR3 length is 14 residues. From germline, CDR1 is SGDLS and CDR2 YYNGEE. The CDR3 here is CASSAGVGDTEAFF. In nucleotides, the CDR3 is TGTGCCAGCAGCGCAGGGGTTGGGGACACTGAAGCTTTCTTC. The full variable domain, with the rest looked up from reference TRBV9 and TRBJ1-1, is DSGVTQTPKHLITATGQRVTLRCSPRSGDLSVYWYQQSLDQGLQFLIQYYNGEERAKGNILERFSAQQFPDLHSELNLSSLELGDSALYFCASSAGVGDTEAFFGQGTRLTVV.

This chain joins TRBV11-2 and TRBJ2-7, with TRBD2 identical over 8 bases. The V segment lost 5 bases and the J segment 6 bases; nucleotides outside the gene matches: 9. This CDR3 has 14 residues. From germline, CDR1 is SGHAT and CDR2 FQNNGV. The CDR3 nucleotides read TGTGCCAGCAGCCCCATCCGGGGGGGAGGCGAGCAGTACTTC. Amino acid sequence: CASSPIRGGGEQYF.

The rearrangement joins TRBV7-9 to TRBJ1-2; 7 nucleotides line up with TRBD1. Germline-derived CDR1 and CDR2 are SEHNR and FQNEAQ (reference sequence). Trimming at V came to 5 bases and at J to 4 bases, leaving 13 bases not matched to a gene. The CDR3 length is 16 residues. CDR3: CASSIDRAHGGYGYTF. For the CDR3, the DNA is TGTGCCAGCAGCATTGACAGGGCCCACGGGGGCTATGGCTACACCTTC.

The chain couples TRBV19 to TRBJ2-5, with D tentatively TRBD2 (6 bases). Germline V gene sequence: CDR1 LNHDA, CDR2 SQIVND (reference sequence). The germline V and J ends were trimmed by 2 bases and 5 bases, with 12 bases remaining between them. The CDR3 is made up of 14 amino acids. In DNA form, the CDR3 reads TGTGCCAGTAGTATACGTCAGGGAGGCGAGACCCAGTACTTC. Its protein product is CASSIRQGGETQYF.

CDR3 loop: CASSSGTRDEQYF. DNA of the CDR3: TGCGCCAGCAGCTCCGGGACTCGAGACGAGCAGTACTTC. This chain uses TRBV5-1 with TRBJ2-5; the D gene is possibly TRBD2 (6 bases). Near its end, the DNA agrees better with TRBJ2-7, so the J call may be wrong. Germline V gives CDR1 SGHRS, CDR2 YFSETQ. The CDR3 totals 13 residues.

The V and J genes are TRBV19 and TRBJ1-1; 9 bases fit TRBD1. The CDR3 runs 17 residues. V trimming: 3 bases; J trimming: 1 base; junction bases outside the gene matches: 9. Germline loops: CDR1 LNHDA, CDR2 SQIVND (reference sequence). The CDR3 DNA sequence: TGTGCCAGTAGTATCAATTTGGGGACAGGGAGGAACACTGAAGCTTTCTTT. Protein sequence: CASSINLGTGRNTEAFF.

The V and J genes are TRBV29-1 and TRBJ1-1; maybe TRBD1 (5 bases). Trimming cost V 4 bases and J 1 base, with 10 bases left between them. Looked up from germline, CDR1 is SQVTM and CDR2 is ANQGSEA. This CDR3 has 13 residues. The CDR3 DNA follows: TGCAGCGTTGGTCGGGGGAGGAACACTGAAGCTTTCTTT. Encoded protein: CSVGRGRNTEAFF. The variable domain in full, with the rest retrieved from reference TRBV29-1 and TRBJ1-1, is SAVISQKPSRDICQRGTSLTIQCQVDSQVTMMFWYRQQPGQSLTLIATANQGSEATYESGFVIDKFPISRPNLTFSTLTVSNMSPEDSSIYLCSVGRGRNTEAFFGQGTRLTVV.

The V call is TRBV28, the J call TRBJ2-7; TRBD2 might be the D (5 bases). Germline CDR1 MDHEN, CDR2 SYDVKM. The CDR3 contains 14 residues. V was clipped by 6 bases and J by 3 bases, with 15 bases between them. CDR3 protein: CASSLNGRGYEQYF. CDR3 bases: TGTGCCAGCAGCCTCAATGGACGGGGCTACGAGCAGTACTTC.

The chain combines TRBV29-1 with TRBJ2-3; 11 bases align to TRBD1. Trimming at V came to 7 bases and at J to 5 bases, leaving 8 bases not matched to a gene. Germline lookup yields CDR1 SQVTM and CDR2 ANQGSEA. This CDR3 has 14 amino acids. This CDR3 reads CSGGDRGSLDTQYF. The CDR3 coding sequence is TGCAGCGGGGGGGACAGGGGGTCGTTAGATACGCAGTATTTT.

This clone was found once. The chain joins TRBV19 to TRBJ2-5; the D gene is possibly TRBD1 (6 bases). V shed 8 bases and J shed 0 bases, with 16 bases lying between them. Germline lookup yields CDR1 LNHDA and CDR2 SQIVND (reference sequence). There are 15 residues in the CDR3. The CDR3 sequence: CASSAGQTYQETQYF. The CDR3 DNA reads as TGTGCCAGTTCTGCTGGACAGACGTACCAAGAGACCCAGTACTTC.

The genes are TRBV4-2 and TRBJ2-1, with TRBD2 matching over 8 bases. Germline CDR1 reads LGHNA; CDR2 reads YNFKEQ. Unmatched junction bases numbered 12, after V lost 1 base and J lost 1 base. This CDR3 is built from 19 residues. CDR3 region: CASSQVASGSLWSYNEQFF. The CDR3 nucleotides read TGTGCCAGCAGCCAAGTCGCCAGCGGGAGTCTCTGGTCCTACAATGAGCAGTTCTTC.

The rearrangement uses TRBV28 and TRBJ1-1; a possible D gene is TRBD1 (6 bases). V lost 8 bases and J lost 1, with 14 bases in between. The CDR3 consists of 14 residues. Germline loops: CDR1 MDHEN, CDR2 SYDVKM. In nucleotides, the CDR3 is TGTGCCAGCTGGCGGGGGCGCGGGAACACTGAAGCTTTCTTT. The encoded protein is CASWRGRGNTEAFF.

The rearrangement joins TRBV10-3 to TRBJ1-3; 10 positions agree with TRBD1. This CDR3 is built from 17 residues. The germline V gene has CDR1 ENHRY and CDR2 SYGVKD. The junction had 7 bases not matched to a gene; V was cut back by 4 bases and J by 1 base. In DNA form, the CDR3 reads TGTGCCATCAGTGGCCCCTGGACAGGGGGATCTGGAAACACCATATATTTT. Its translation: CAISGPWTGGSGNTIYF.

The V call is TRBV28, the J call TRBJ1-5; a possible D gene is TRBD1 (5 bases). The CDR3 loop spans 14 amino acids. Per germline, CDR1 MDHEN and CDR2 SYDVKM. V lost 1 base to trimming and J lost 7 bases, with 11 bases between them. This chain's CDR3 is CASSLSEGWQPQHF. CDR3 DNA: TGTGCCAGCAGTTTATCGGAGGGGTGGCAGCCCCAGCATTTT. The full variable domain, with the rest looked up from reference TRBV28 and TRBJ1-5, is DVKVTQSSRYLVKRTGEKVFLECVQDMDHENMFWYRQDPGLGLRLIYFSYDVKMKEKGDIPEGYSVSREKKERFSLILESASTNQTSMYLCASSLSEGWQPQHFGDGTRLSIL.

V is TRBV5-5 and J is TRBJ2-5; D is ambiguous. The V gene's germline CDR1 is SGHKS and CDR2 YYEKEE (reference sequence). CDR3 length: 12 residues. V lost 2 bases to trimming and J lost 2 bases, with 4 bases between them. DNA of the CDR3: TGTGCCAGCAGCTTCCAGCAAGAGACCCAGTACTTC. Its translation is CASSFQQETQYF.

This sequence joins TRBV10-1 and TRBJ1-6; TRBD1 matches 7 bases. CDR3 length equals 13 residues. Losses at the gene ends were 8 bases for V and 7 bases for J; bases not matched to a gene: 5. Looked up from germline, CDR1 is WNHNN and CDR2 is SYGVQD (reference sequence). The CDR3 DNA reads TGCGCCAGCCGACAGGGTCCAAATTCACCCCTCCACTTT. Translating gives CASRQGPNSPLHF.